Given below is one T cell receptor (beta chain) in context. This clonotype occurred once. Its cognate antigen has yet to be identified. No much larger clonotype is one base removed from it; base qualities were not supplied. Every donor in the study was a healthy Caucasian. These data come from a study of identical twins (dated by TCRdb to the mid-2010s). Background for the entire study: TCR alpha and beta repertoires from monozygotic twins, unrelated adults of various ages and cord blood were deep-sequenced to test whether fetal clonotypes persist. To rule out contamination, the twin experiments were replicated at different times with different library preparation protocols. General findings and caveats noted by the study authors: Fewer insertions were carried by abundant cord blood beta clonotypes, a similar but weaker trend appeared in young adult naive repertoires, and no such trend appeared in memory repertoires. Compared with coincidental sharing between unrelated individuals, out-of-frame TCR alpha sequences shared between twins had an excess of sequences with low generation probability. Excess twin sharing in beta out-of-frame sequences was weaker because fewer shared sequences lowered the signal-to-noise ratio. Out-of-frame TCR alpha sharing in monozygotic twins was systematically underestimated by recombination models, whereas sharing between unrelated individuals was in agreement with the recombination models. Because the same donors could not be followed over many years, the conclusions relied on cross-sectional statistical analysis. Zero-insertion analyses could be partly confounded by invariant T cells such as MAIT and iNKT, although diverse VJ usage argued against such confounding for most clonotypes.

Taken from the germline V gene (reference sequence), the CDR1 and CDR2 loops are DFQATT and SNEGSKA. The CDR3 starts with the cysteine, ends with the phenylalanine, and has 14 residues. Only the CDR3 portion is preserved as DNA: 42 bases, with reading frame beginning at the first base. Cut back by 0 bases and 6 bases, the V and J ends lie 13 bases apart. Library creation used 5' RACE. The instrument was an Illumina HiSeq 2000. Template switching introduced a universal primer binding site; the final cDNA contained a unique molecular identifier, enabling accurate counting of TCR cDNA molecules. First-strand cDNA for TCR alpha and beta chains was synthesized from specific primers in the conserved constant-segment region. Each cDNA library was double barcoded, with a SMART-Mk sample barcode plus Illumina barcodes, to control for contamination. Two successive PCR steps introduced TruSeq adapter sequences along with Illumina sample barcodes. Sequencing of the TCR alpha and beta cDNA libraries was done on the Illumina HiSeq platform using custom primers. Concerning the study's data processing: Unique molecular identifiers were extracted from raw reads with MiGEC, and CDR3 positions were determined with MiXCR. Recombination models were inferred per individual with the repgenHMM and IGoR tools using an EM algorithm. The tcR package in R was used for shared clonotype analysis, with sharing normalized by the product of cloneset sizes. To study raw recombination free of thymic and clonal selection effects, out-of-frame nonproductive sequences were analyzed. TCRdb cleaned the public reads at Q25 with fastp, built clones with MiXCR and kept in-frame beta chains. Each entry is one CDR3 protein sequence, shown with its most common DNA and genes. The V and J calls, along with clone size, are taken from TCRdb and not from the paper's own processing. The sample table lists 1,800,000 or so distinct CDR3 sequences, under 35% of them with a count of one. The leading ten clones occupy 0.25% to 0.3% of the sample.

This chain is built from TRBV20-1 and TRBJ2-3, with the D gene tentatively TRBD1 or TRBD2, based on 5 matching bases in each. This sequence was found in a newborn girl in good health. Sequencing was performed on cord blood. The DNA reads TGCAGTGCTAGAGATTTGCAGTGGGGGGATACGCAGTATTTT. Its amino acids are CSARDLQWGDTQYF.